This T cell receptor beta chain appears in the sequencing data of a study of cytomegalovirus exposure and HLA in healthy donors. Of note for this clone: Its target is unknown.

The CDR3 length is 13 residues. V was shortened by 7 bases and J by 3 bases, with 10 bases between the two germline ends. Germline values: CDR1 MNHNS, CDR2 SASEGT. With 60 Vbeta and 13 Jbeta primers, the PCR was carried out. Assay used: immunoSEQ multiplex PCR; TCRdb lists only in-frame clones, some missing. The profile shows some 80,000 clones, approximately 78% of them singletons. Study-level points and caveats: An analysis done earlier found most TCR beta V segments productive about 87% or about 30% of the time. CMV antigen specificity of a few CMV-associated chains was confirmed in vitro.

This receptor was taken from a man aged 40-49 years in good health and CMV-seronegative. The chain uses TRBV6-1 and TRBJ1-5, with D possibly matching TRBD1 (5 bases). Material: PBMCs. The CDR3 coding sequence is TGTGCCAGCATATCGACAGTCAATCAGCCCCAGCATTTT. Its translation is CASISTVNQPQHF.